A single sample gave rise to the 13 T cell receptor beta chains below, sequenced in a study of cytomegalovirus exposure and HLA in healthy donors. Vbeta (60) and Jbeta (13) primers were used in the PCR. Some clones are missing from TCRdb's copy, which holds only in-frame ones; the method was immunoSEQ multiplex PCR. Among around 200,000 clones listed, roughly 80% were seen once. Specimen: PBMCs. These receptors were taken from a boy aged 5-17 years in good health and CMV-seronegative.

The rearrangement uses TRBV7-9 and TRBJ2-1, with 8 bases aligning to TRBD1. The junction had 4 bases not matched to a gene; V was cut back by 5 bases and J by 4 bases. This CDR3 has 14 amino acids. The germline V gene encodes CDR1 SEHNR and CDR2 FQNEAQ (reference sequence). CDR3 loop: CASSTRTGYNEQFF. The CDR3 DNA reads TGTGCCAGCAGCACAAGGACAGGGTACAATGAGCAGTTCTTC. The full variable domain, in which reference TRBV7-9 and TRBJ2-1 provide the parts outside the CDR3, is DTGVSQNPRHKITKRGQNVTFRCDPISEHNRLYWYRQTLGQGPEFLTYFQNEAQLEKSRLLSDRFSAERPKGSFSTLEIQRTEQGDSAMYLCASSTRTGYNEQFFGPGTRLTVL.

This clone has only one observation. The J gene is TRBJ2-7, the V gene TRBV5-8, with TRBD2 matching over 9 bases. Per germline, CDR1 SGHTS and CDR2 YDEGEE. CDR3 length: 16 residues. Trimming took 8 bases from V and 3 from J; bases not matched to a gene: 15. The CDR3 coding sequence is TGTGCCAGTCGCCTGGGCCGGGCGGGGGGGCGCTACGAGCAGTACTTC. This sequence encodes CASRLGRAGGRYEQYF.

The genes are TRBV7-9 and TRBJ2-7; TRBD1 aligns across 8 bases. Germline V gene data show CDR1 as SEHNR and CDR2 as FQNEAQ (reference sequence). After removal of 4 bases from V and 3 bases from J, the junction contained 11 bases not matched to a gene. This CDR3 comprises 16 residues. CDR3 DNA: TGTGCCAGCAGCTCCCCGACAGGGGCAAAACGCTACGAGCAGTACTTC. Translated: CASSSPTGAKRYEQYF.

This clone was observed a few times. The rearrangement joins TRBV11-3 to TRBJ1-1; possibly TRBD1 for D (6 bases). CDR1 and CDR2 from the germline V gene are SGHNT and YENEEA. The CDR3 is 13 residues long. The V gene lost 5 bases and the J gene lost 11 bases, with 18 bases spanning the gap. The CDR3: CASSPGPGVRAFF. The DNA of the CDR3 is TGTGCCAGCAGCCCGGGTCCAGGGGTACGTGCTTTCTTT.

The rearrangement links TRBV19 to TRBJ2-7; D possibly corresponds to TRBD1 (5 bases). Germline V CDR1 and CDR2: LNHDA, SQIVND (reference sequence). V gave up 2 bases and J gave up 6 bases, with 20 bases separating them. CDR3 size: 16 residues. The CDR3: CASSIRGDPSYSEQYF. In nucleotides, the CDR3 is TGTGCCAGTAGTATAAGGGGTGACCCTTCCTATAGCGAGCAGTACTTC.

The chain has TRBV19 and TRBJ2-2; 7 bases match TRBD2. V gave up 1 base and J gave up 7 bases; unmatched junction bases: 9. The CDR3 has 16 amino acids. Germline values: CDR1 LNHDA, CDR2 SQIVND (reference sequence). CDR3 nucleotides: TGTGCCAGTAGTATAGGATGGCGGGAGTTGGGCGGGGAGCTGTTTTTT. This encodes CASSIGWRELGGELFF.

The chain carries TRBV27 and TRBJ1-2, with 10 positions matching TRBD1. The CDR3 contains 15 residues. V dropped 4 bases and J dropped 8; count of bases not matched to a gene: 10. The V gene's germline CDR1 is MNHEY and CDR2 SMNVEV (reference sequence). CDR3 sequence reads: CASSSGTGEGRGYTF. CDR3 in DNA: TGTGCCAGCAGTTCCGGGACAGGGGAAGGGAGGGGCTACACCTTC.

This rearrangement joins TRBV21-1 to TRBJ2-2; the table's TRBD2 call for D was not verified on the DNA. TRBV21-1 is deemed a pseudogene. This CDR3 spans 17 amino acids. The chain's CDR3 is CASSKPSGRTLTGELFF. CDR3 nucleotide sequence: TGTGCCAGCAGCAAACCGTCAGGGAGGACACTCACCGGGGAGCTGTTTTTT.

The chain has TRBV7-2 and TRBJ2-5, with D possibly being TRBD2 (5 bases). This CDR3 is built from 15 residues. Germline V gives CDR1 SGHTA, CDR2 FQGNSA. Trimming removed 2 bases from V and 1 base from J, with 11 bases in between. The CDR3 nucleotides are TGTGCCAGCAGCTTACTGGGGAGTACCCAAGAGACCCAGTACTTC. Protein: CASSLLGSTQETQYF.

This rearrangement joins TRBV11-1 to TRBJ1-1; D perhaps matches TRBD1 (5 bases). The V gene lost 11 bases and the J gene lost 6 bases, with 19 bases spanning the gap. Germline assignment: CDR1 SGHAT and CDR2 FQDESV (reference sequence). This CDR3 contains 13 residues. The CDR3 DNA reads TGTGCCTCGCGAGTCTTCGGGGGAGCTGAAGCTTTCTTT. Translated: CASRVFGGAEAFF.

The chain uses TRBV5-1 and TRBJ1-1, with 7 bases fitting TRBD1. The CDR3 contains 15 residues. CDR1 SGHRS and CDR2 YFSETQ come from the germline V gene. V lost 4 bases, J lost 10 bases, and 16 bases stayed unmatched. The CDR3 reads CASSPIRDSGSRAFF. The CDR3, as DNA: TGCGCCAGCAGCCCCATCCGGGACAGTGGCAGTAGAGCTTTCTTT.

This clone was seen just once. V and J are TRBV9 and TRBJ1-2, with 7 positions matching TRBD1. With V trimmed by 4 bases and J by 2 bases, 5 bases remained unmatched. Germline lookup yields CDR1 SGDLS and CDR2 YYNGEE. This CDR3 comprises 14 residues. CDR3 in DNA: TGTGCCAGCAGCCTCGGGACAGCGAACTATGGCTACACCTTC. It translates to CASSLGTANYGYTF.

The chain couples TRBV10-3 to TRBJ2-1; 8 nucleotides agree with TRBD2. V lost 6 bases and J lost 8; bases outside the gene matches: 9. Germline V gene sequence: CDR1 ENHRY, CDR2 SYGVKD. The CDR3 consists of 14 residues. This CDR3 is CAIRPPGTRDEQFF. CDR3 nucleotides: TGTGCCATCAGGCCTCCCGGGACTAGAGATGAGCAGTTCTTC.